The 25 T cell receptor beta chains below come from one sample, sequenced in a study of CD8+ T cells in alopecia areata (dated by TCRdb to 2017 to 2018). The time point label for this specimen denotes: about 4 weeks on oral tofacitinib. The treatment or condition label, as the study defines it: oral pan-JAK inhibitor, 5-10 mg twice daily. Libraries came from the immunoSEQ multiplex PCR assay. RNA was extracted from all samples and reverse transcribed into cDNA, which served as template for TCR sequencing. As stored in TCRdb, this immuneACCESS dataset retains in-frame rearrangements with V and J assigned. A fraction of the clones does not appear; measured against another copy, unresolved V genes explain less than half of the discrepancy, and the remainder lacks a known reason. In all, the sample holds about 160,000 clones, and around 71% of those were seen once. The ten largest clones add up to more than 0.7% of the sample.

The sample here was CD4+ T cells sorted from blood, taken at week 4, from a patient treated with tofacitinib. The receptor set was obtained from a human donor with alopecia areata.

This clone was seen a handful of times. The gene calls are TRBV7-3 and TRBJ2-3; D not resolved. CDR3 length: 14 residues. Germline V gene sequence: CDR1 SGHTA, CDR2 FQGTGA. Trimming left V 3 bases short and J 2 bases short, with 9 bases between. CDR3 amino acids: CASSLASLTDTQYF. The CDR3 DNA reads as TGTGCCAGCAGCTTGGCAAGCCTCACAGATACGCAGTATTTT.

The V gene is TRBV29-1, the J gene TRBJ2-5; D is possibly TRBD1 or TRBD2 (6 bases each). The CDR3 is 15 amino acids. Deletions cut 7 bases from V and 4 bases from J, with 22 bases between. Germline CDR1 SQVTM, CDR2 ANQGSEA. CDR3 sequence reads: CSAVHTTGTRETQYF. Written as DNA, the CDR3 is TGCAGCGCCGTTCATACCACAGGGACTCGAGAGACCCAGTACTTC.

The J gene is TRBJ2-2, the V gene TRBV30; D gene ambiguous. CDR3 size: 14 residues. V was clipped by 4 bases and J by 2 bases, with 11 bases between them. In germline, CDR1 is GTSNPN, CDR2 SVGIG (reference sequence). In DNA, the CDR3 is TGTGCCTGGAAACTCTTAGTTAACACCGGGGAGCTGTTTTTT. Its protein product is CAWKLLVNTGELFF.

The chain recombines TRBV5-1 with TRBJ2-3, with D tentatively TRBD1 or TRBD2 (5 bases each). Germline V CDR1 and CDR2: SGHRS, YFSETQ. The CDR3 extends over 15 amino acids. V dropped 4 bases and J dropped 0 bases, with 12 bases sitting between them. CDR3 loop: CASSIRGDSTDTQYF. In DNA, the CDR3 is TGCGCCAGCAGCATCCGAGGGGATAGCACAGATACGCAGTATTTT.

The J gene is TRBJ1-6, the V gene TRBV2, with a possible D match to TRBD1 (6 bases). The CDR3 is 14 amino acids. CDR1 and CDR2 from the germline V gene are SNHLY and FYNNEI. Trimming took 6 bases from V and 9 from J, leaving 15 bases between them. DNA of the CDR3: TGTGCCAGCAGGGACGGGACACCCGTTTCACCCCTCCACTTT. This gives the protein CASRDGTPVSPLHF.

The chain combines TRBV29-1 with TRBJ2-1; D is possibly TRBD2 (7 bases). This CDR3 comprises 13 residues. Germline-derived CDR1 and CDR2 are SQVTM and ANQGSEA. Deletions cut 8 bases from V and 5 bases from J, with 16 bases between. The CDR3 spells CSSRGRGNNEQFF. The CDR3, as DNA: TGCAGCTCGAGGGGGAGGGGAAACAATGAGCAGTTCTTC.

The chain employs TRBV5-6 and TRBJ1-2; D is possibly TRBD1 (5 bases). Germline V gene sequence: CDR1 SGHDT, CDR2 YYEEEE. Trimming removed 4 bases from V and 2 bases from J, with 15 bases in between. This CDR3 comprises 15 residues. CDR3 in DNA: TGTGCCAGCAGCCCACTTGAGGGGAGGAACTATGGCTACACCTTC. Amino acid sequence: CASSPLEGRNYGYTF.

The chain has TRBV29-1 and TRBJ2-3, with unresolved D. V was shortened by 6 bases and J by 2 bases, with 9 bases between the two germline ends. Germline CDR1 SQVTM, CDR2 ANQGSEA. This CDR3 has 12 amino acids. For the CDR3, the DNA is TGCAGCGTCGGCCCCTTCACAGATACGCAGTATTTT. Protein product: CSVGPFTDTQYF.

This clone was counted only a few times. The chain has TRBV2 and TRBJ1-2; TRBD1 matches 7 bases. Germline CDR1 and CDR2: SNHLY and FYNNEI. CDR3 length: 13 residues. V shed 5 bases and J 4 bases; nucleotides not matched to a gene: 4. CDR3 loop: CASSRQGGYGYTF. The DNA of the CDR3 is TGTGCCAGCAGTAGACAGGGAGGCTATGGCTACACCTTC.

The CDR3: CAWSVKRTGENTEAFF. CDR3 DNA: TGTGCCTGGAGTGTAAAAAGGACAGGGGAGAACACTGAAGCTTTCTTT. This chain links TRBV30 with TRBJ1-1, with 9 nucleotides matching TRBD1. Germline assignment: CDR1 GTSNPN and CDR2 SVGIG (reference sequence). Trimming took 0 bases from V and 1 from J; bases not matched to a gene: 6. This CDR3 is built from 16 residues. Together with reference TRBV30 and TRBJ1-1, the CDR3 gives the full variable domain: SQTIHQWPATLVQPVGSPLSLECTVEGTSNPNLYWYRQAAGRGLQLLFYSVGIGQISSEVPQNLSASRPQDRQFILSSKKLLLSDSGFYLCAWSVKRTGENTEAFFGQGTRLTVV.

A word on this clone: This specimen includes other DNA sequences encoding the same CDR3. The rearrangement joins TRBV29-1 to TRBJ2-5; D is undetermined. The germline V gene encodes CDR1 SQVTM and CDR2 ANQGSEA. The length of the CDR3 is 10 residues. V was cut by 4 bases and J by 1 base, with 1 base left in between. CDR3 region: CSVGQETQYF. The DNA of the CDR3 is TGCAGCGTTGGCCAAGAGACCCAGTACTTC.

This clone has a single count. The J gene is TRBJ1-2, the V gene TRBV20-1; no reliable D call. The length of the CDR3 is 10 residues. Trimming cost V 6 bases and J 7 bases, with 9 bases left between them. The germline CDR1 and CDR2 sequences are DFQATT and SNEGSKA (reference sequence). The CDR3 region has the DNA TGCAGTGCCCAGGCCTTTGGCTACACCTTC. It encodes CSAQAFGYTF.

CDR3 nucleotide sequence: TGCAGCGTTGTGGGGAATGAGCAGTTCTTC. Translating gives CSVVGNEQFF. This chain joins TRBV29-1 and TRBJ2-1; no clear D gene. The germline V gene has CDR1 SQVTM and CDR2 ANQGSEA. Deletions cut 4 bases from V and 7 bases from J, with 5 bases between. The CDR3 contains 10 residues.

In DNA form, the CDR3 reads TGTGCCAGCAGCCCGGGCCTCGGGGGATACGCCAATGAAAAACTGTTTTTT. Translating it yields CASSPGLGGYANEKLFF. The chain carries TRBV5-8 and TRBJ1-4; possible D gene TRBD1, 5 bases. The CDR3 has 17 amino acids. The germline V gene encodes CDR1 SGHTS and CDR2 YDEGEE. V was cut by 4 bases and J by 5 bases, with 21 bases left in between.

The gene calls are TRBV5-1 and TRBJ2-3; the match to TRBD1 covers 9 bases. The junction had 9 bases not matched to a gene; V was cut back by 3 bases and J by 4 bases. CDR3 size: 16 residues. Germline V gene data show CDR1 as SGHRS and CDR2 as YFSETQ. In DNA form, the CDR3 reads TGCGCCAGCAGCTCTGGGACAGGGTATGGGGCAGATACGCAGTATTTT. Its translation is CASSSGTGYGADTQYF.

This clone occurred a few times. This chain links TRBV7-9 with TRBJ1-1; D is unresolved. V lost 2 bases and J 0 bases, leaving 19 bases between the germline ends. The CDR3 is 18 amino acids. Per the germline V gene, CDR1 is SEHNR and CDR2 is FQNEAQ (reference sequence). The CDR3 loop is CASSLFHWAADLNTEAFF. DNA for the CDR3: TGTGCCAGCAGCTTATTTCATTGGGCAGCCGACTTGAACACTGAAGCTTTCTTT.

The J gene is TRBJ2-4, the V gene TRBV29-1, with D possibly TRBD1 on 6 matching bases. Germline CDR1 is SQVTM and CDR2 is ANQGSEA. Trimming cost V 0 bases and J 3 bases, with 12 bases left between them. This CDR3 spans 15 amino acids. CDR3 amino acids: CSVEDNRDIKNIQYF. The DNA of the CDR3 is TGCAGCGTTGAAGATAATAGGGACATCAAAAACATTCAGTACTTC.

The rearrangement uses TRBV29-1 and TRBJ2-2; 7 bases match TRBD2. V was clipped by 7 bases and J by 1 base; unmatched bases: 6. This CDR3 is 14 amino acids long. Per germline, CDR1 SQVTM and CDR2 ANQGSEA. CDR3: CSAQIAGNTGELFF. CDR3 bases: TGCAGCGCGCAGATAGCGGGGAACACCGGGGAGCTGTTTTTT.

The DNA of the CDR3 is TGCAGCGTTGTTGAGGACAGGCGCCTCTCTGGGGCCAACGTCCTGACTTTC. Its protein product is CSVVEDRRLSGANVLTF. This rearrangement joins TRBV29-1 to TRBJ2-6; 7 nucleotides align to TRBD1. With V trimmed by 4 bases and J by 0 bases, 9 bases remained unmatched. The CDR3 contains 17 residues. Germline values: CDR1 SQVTM, CDR2 ANQGSEA.

J is TRBJ1-5 and V is TRBV30; no clear D. CDR3 length: 14 residues. Germline CDR1 reads GTSNPN; CDR2 reads SVGIG (reference sequence). Trimming stripped 0 bases from V and 2 bases from J, with 8 bases between. The CDR3 DNA sequence: TGTGCCTGGAGTGTACTGTCCGGCAATCAGCCCCAGCATTTT. It encodes CAWSVLSGNQPQHF.

This clone was seen a handful of times. The chain carries TRBV29-1 and TRBJ1-2; the match to TRBD1 covers 7 bases. CDR1 and CDR2 (germline): SQVTM, ANQGSEA. The CDR3 runs 14 residues. The trim removed 0 bases at V and 3 bases at J, leaving 4 bases unmatched. The CDR3 nucleotides read TGCAGCGTTGAAGAGGACAGGCGGCACTATGGCTACACCTTC. Protein: CSVEEDRRHYGYTF.

The CDR3: CATGDRGYEQYF. In DNA, the CDR3 is TGTGCCACCGGGGACAGGGGTTACGAGCAGTACTTC. J is TRBJ2-7 and V is TRBV19, with 10 bases lining up with TRBD1. The CDR3 consists of 12 residues. V was pared by 10 bases and J by 4 bases, with 4 bases of the junction left unmatched. Germline V gene data show CDR1 as LNHDA and CDR2 as SQIVND (reference sequence).

V usage is TRBV5-4 and J usage is TRBJ2-5; the D gene could be TRBD1 or TRBD2 (5 bases each). This CDR3 region has 15 residues. Trimming took off 4 bases at V and 1 base at J, with 14 bases between the two ends. Germline V CDR1 and CDR2: SGHNT, YYREEE (reference sequence). The CDR3 sequence is CASSLRDRFQETQYF. In nucleotides, the CDR3 is TGTGCCAGCAGCCTCCGGGACCGATTCCAAGAGACCCAGTACTTC.

The table lists this clone with a few counts. The CDR3: CASTRGTGTGNTIYF. CDR3 coding DNA: TGTGCCAGCACTCGGGGGACAGGGACTGGAAACACCATATATTTT. This chain uses TRBV6-5 with TRBJ1-3; 9 bases align to TRBD1. V was clipped by 7 bases and J by 2 bases; unmatched bases: 6. The CDR3 totals 15 residues. Germline CDR1 is MNHEY and CDR2 is SVGAGI.

This clone has only one observation. The rearrangement joins TRBV4-1 to TRBJ2-5; TRBD1 matches at 8 bases. J was trimmed by 1 base and V by 2 bases; bases with no gene match: 6. This CDR3 has 16 amino acids. Germline assignment: CDR1 MGHRA and CDR2 YSYEKL. The CDR3: CASSQSPGTGQETQYF. CDR3 nucleotide sequence: TGCGCCAGCAGCCAATCGCCCGGGACAGGCCAAGAGACCCAGTACTTC.